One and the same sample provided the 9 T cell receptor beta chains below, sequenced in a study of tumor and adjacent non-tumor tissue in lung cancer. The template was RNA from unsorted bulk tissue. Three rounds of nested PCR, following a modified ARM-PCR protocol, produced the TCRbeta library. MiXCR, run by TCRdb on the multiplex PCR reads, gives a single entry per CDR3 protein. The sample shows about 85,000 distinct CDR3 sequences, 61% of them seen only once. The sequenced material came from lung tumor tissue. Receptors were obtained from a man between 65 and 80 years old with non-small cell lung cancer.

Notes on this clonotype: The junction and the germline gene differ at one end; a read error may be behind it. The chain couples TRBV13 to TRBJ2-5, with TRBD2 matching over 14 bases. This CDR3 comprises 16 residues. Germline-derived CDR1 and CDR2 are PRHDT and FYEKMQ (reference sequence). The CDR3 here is CASSWGLAGVGETQNF. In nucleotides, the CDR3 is TGTGCCAGCAGCTGGGGACTAGCGGGAGTTGGAGAGACCCAGAACTTC. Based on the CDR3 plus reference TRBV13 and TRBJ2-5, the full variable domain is AAGVIQSPRHLIKEKRETATLKCYPIPRHDTVYWYQQGPGQDPQFLISFYEKMQSDKGSIPDRFSAQQFSDYHSELNMSSLELGDSALYFCASSWGLAGVGETQNFGPGTRLLVL.

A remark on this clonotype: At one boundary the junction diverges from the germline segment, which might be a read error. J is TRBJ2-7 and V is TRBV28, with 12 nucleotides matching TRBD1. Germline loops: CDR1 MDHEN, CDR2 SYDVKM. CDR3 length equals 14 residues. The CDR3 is CTSRQGQGAREQYF. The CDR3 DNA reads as TGTACCAGCAGGCAGGGACAGGGGGCTCGGGAGCAGTACTTC.

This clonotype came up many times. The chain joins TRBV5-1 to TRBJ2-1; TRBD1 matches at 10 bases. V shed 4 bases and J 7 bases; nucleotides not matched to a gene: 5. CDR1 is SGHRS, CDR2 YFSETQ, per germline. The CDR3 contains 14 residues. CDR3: CASSRDRGKNEQFF. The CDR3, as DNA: TGCGCCAGCAGCCGGGACAGGGGAAAGAATGAGCAGTTCTTC.

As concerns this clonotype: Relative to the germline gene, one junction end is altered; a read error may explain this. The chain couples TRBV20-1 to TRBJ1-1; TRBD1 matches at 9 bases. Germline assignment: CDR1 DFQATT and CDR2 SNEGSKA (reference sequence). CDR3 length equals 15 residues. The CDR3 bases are TGCAGTGTTAGAAACCGGGACAGGGTAGGAGCTGAAGTTTTCTTT. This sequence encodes CSVRNRDRVGAEVFF.

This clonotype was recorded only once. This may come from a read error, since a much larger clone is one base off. This CDR3 is CASSLYASGGFNGELFF. In DNA form, the CDR3 reads TGTGCCAGCAGTTTATACGCTAGCGGGGGGTTTAACGGGGAGCTGTTTTTT. This sequence joins TRBV28 and TRBJ2-2; 11 bases fit TRBD2. This CDR3 contains 17 residues. CDR1 and CDR2 from the germline V gene are MDHEN and SYDVKM. V shed 1 base, J shed 7 bases, and the junction held 8 bases outside the gene matches.

CDR3 sequence: CGRLAGVLSEQFF. The CDR3, as DNA: TGCGGCAGACTAGCGGGAGTCTTGAGTGAGCAGTTCTTC. The rearrangement uses TRBV10-2 and TRBJ2-1; 12 nucleotides align to TRBD2. CDR1 and CDR2 from the germline V gene are WSHSY and SAAADI. The CDR3 length is 13 residues.

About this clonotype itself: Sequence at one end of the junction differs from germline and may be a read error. The CDR3 reads CASSSRVQGKRQETQYF. The CDR3 nucleotides read TGCGCCAGCAGCTCACGCGTACAGGGAAAGCGGCAAGAGACCCAGTACTTC. The chain uses TRBV11-2 and TRBJ2-5, with TRBD1 as a possible D gene (6 bases). The CDR3 spans 17 residues. The germline CDR1 and CDR2 sequences are SGHAT and FQNNGV. The whole variable domain, filled in from reference TRBV11-2 and TRBJ2-5, reads EAGVAQSPRYKIIEKRQSVAFWCNPISGHATLYWYQQILGQGPKLLIQFQNNGVVDDSQLPKDRFSAERLKGVDSTLKIQPAKLEDSAVYLCASSSRVQGKRQETQYFGPGTRLLVL.

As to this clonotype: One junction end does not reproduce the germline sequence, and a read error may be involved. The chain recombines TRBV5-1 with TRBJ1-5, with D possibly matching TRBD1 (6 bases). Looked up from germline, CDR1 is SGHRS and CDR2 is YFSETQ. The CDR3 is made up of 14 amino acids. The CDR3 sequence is CASSLYGGNKPQHF. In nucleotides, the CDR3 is TGCGCCAGCAGCTTGTACGGGGGCAATAAGCCCCAGCATTTT.

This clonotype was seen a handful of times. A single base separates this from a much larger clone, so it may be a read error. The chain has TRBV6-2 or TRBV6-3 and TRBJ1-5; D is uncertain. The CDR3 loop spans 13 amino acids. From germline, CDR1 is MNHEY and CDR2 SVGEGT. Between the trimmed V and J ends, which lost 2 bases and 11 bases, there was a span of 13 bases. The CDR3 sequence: CASSYEGIRSQHF. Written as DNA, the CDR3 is TGTGCCAGCAGTTACGAGGGTATCCGGTCCCAGCATTTT.